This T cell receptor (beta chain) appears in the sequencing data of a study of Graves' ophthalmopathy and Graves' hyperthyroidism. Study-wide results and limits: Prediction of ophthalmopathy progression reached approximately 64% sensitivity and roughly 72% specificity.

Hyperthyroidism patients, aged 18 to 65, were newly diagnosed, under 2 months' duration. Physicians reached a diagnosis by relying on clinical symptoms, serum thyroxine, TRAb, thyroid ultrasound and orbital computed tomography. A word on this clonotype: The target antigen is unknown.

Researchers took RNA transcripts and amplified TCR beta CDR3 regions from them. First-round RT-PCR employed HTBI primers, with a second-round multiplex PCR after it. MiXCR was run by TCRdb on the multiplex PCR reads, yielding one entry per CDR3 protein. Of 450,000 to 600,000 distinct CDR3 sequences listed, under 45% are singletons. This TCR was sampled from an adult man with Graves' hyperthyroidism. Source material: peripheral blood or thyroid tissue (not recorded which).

CDR3 coding DNA: TGTGCCAGCAGTGAATTCTCCGGGACAGGGGGCGTGAGAGGGGCCGGGGAGCTGTTTTTT. It codes for CASSEFSGTGGVRGAGELFF. The gene calls are TRBV25-1 and TRBJ2-2; 12 nucleotides match TRBD1. V was clipped by 1 base and J by 6 bases; unmatched bases: 15. CDR1 and CDR2 (germline): MGHDK, SYGVNS. The CDR3 has 20 residues.